This T cell receptor (beta chain) came from a study of T cell repertoires in cytomegalovirus infection. In TCRdb, the reads were re-called with MiXCR into one record per CDR3 protein. The sample includes roughly 760,000 distinct CDR3 sequences, less than 40% of them seen just once. The V end was cut by 7 bases, the J end by 1 base, with 13 bases between. The CDR3 is made up of 15 amino acids. Germline assignment: CDR1 LNHDA and CDR2 SQIVND (reference sequence). General study findings and limits: Carriage of CMV together with the relevant HLA was identifiable through cumulative public TCR beta family frequency. HLA-C-restricted CMV-specific TCR beta clonotypes prevailed in the ex vivo response.

This clonotype was counted at least ten times. Its target is unknown. Sequenced: PBMCs. The chain joins TRBV19 to TRBJ2-2; the D is unclear. The TCR originated in a human donor in good health (CMV status not recorded). Some clones in this sample may be carry-over from other donors' samples. The CDR3 coding sequence is TGTGCCAGTACCTTCACGACGGTGAACACCGGGGAGCTGTTTTTT. It codes for CASTFTTVNTGELFF.